Included here is one T cell receptor beta chain sequence, with context. Its antigen remains unknown. The length of the CDR3 is 14 residues. Trimming took off 1 base at V and 9 bases at J, with 10 bases between the two ends. CDR1 SGHVS and CDR2 FNYEAQ come from the germline V gene. The entry originates in a study of cytomegalovirus exposure and HLA in healthy donors. For the study at large: Of around 400 genotyped donors, roughly 81% grouped in the Caucasian-associated ancestry cluster.

Findings and caveats of the study: The later analysis indicated that the majority of CMV-associated TCR beta chains appeared HLA-restricted. In most subjects, TCR beta sequences reportedly gave accurate predictions of HLA-A and HLA-B alleles.

PCR amplification relied on 60 Vbeta primers (plus 13 Jbeta primers). Repertoires were generated with immunoSEQ multiplex PCR, while TCRdb's copy carries only in-frame clones and drops some. The sample yields about 150,000 clones, 85% seen once. The material sequenced was PBMCs. The receptor was isolated from a boy aged 2 to 9 in good health and CMV-seronegative. V is TRBV7-6 and J is TRBJ1-6; TRBD1 is a possible D gene (5 bases). CDR3 DNA sequence: TGTGCCAGCAGCTTAGTGCAGGGTAGTTCACCCCTCCACTTT. The encoded protein is CASSLVQGSSPLHF.